The sample holds one count of the clone carrying this TCR beta chain. Using immunoSEQ multiplex PCR, the repertoire was profiled, and TCRdb retains in-frame clones only, with some absent. This table holds more than 90,000 clones, roughly 96% found once. This sample is drawn from a study of technical replicates of blood from a handful of donors. From germline, CDR1 is SNHLY and CDR2 FYNNEI. CDR3 length: 12 residues. The V segment lost 8 bases and the J segment 6 bases; nucleotides outside the gene matches: 3. The chain carries TRBV2 and TRBJ2-1, with 8 positions matching TRBD2. The TCR comes from a human donor in good health. The sample taken for sequencing was T cells isolated from PBMCs. The CDR3 DNA reads TGTGCCAGCCCTAGCGGGTTCAATGAGCAGTTCTTC. This sequence encodes CASPSGFNEQFF.